The clone carrying this TCR beta chain was counted between two and nine times. No antigen is known for it. Blood was collected once per donor into heparin, averaging around 120 mL. Expressed TCRB transcripts were sequenced because the entire RNA isolate underwent reverse transcription. Produced via immunoSEQ multiplex PCR; TCRdb's table is partial and in-frame only. The repertoire holds hundreds of thousands of clones, with roughly 13% as singletons. Germline trimming cut 4 bases from V and 6 bases from J; bases unmatched to any gene: 7. The CDR3 is 14 residues long. Germline V gives CDR1 SGHRS, CDR2 YFSETQ. These data belong to a study of beta chain features in type 1 diabetes. Study findings and constraints: The study found moderately but significantly shorter TCRB CDR3s in all four CD4+ subsets of Type 1 diabetes patients.

This receptor was identified in a man aged 18 to 29 with type 1 diabetes. The sequencing sample was made of naive CD4+ T cells from blood. V is TRBV5-1 and J is TRBJ2-7; 10 bases map to TRBD1. The CDR3 here is CASSAGQGGSEQYF. DNA for the CDR3: TGCGCCAGCAGCGCCGGACAGGGGGGAAGCGAGCAGTACTTC.